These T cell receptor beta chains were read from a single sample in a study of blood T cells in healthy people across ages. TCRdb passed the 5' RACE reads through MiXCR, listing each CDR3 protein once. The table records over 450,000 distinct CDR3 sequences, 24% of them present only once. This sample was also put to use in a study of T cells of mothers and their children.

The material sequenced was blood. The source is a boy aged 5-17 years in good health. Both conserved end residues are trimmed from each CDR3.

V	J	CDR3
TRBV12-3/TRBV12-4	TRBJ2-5	ASGLGPGPKRGETQY
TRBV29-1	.	SAGTGYSYEQY
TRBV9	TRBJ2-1	ASAGGRDNEQF
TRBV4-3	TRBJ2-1	ASSQDRLRTGRNEQF
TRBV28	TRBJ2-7	ASSLSGFINEQY
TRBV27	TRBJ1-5	ASSLNPGSPYQPQH
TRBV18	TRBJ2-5	ASSPLLEETQY
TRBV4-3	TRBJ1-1	ASSQGPGLNTEAF
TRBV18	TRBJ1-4	ASSLKQHEKLF
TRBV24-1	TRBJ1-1	ATSASRGSRAF
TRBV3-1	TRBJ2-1	ASSQGLGTVEQF
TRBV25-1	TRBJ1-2	ASTGPDNYGYT
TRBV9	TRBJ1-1	ASSPQTGAMNTEAF
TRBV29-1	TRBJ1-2	SVGGGVGYT
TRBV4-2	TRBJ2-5	ASTTLGGQETQY
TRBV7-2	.	ASSLATGAGETQY
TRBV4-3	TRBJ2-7	ASSPKTSGEQY
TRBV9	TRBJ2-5	ASSARLAGGQETQY
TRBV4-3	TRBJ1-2	ASSFSGLSSYT
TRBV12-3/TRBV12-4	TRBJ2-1	ASSDRATFYNEQF
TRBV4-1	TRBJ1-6	ASSQGQARGSPLH
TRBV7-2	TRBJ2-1	ASSLASGLAGIRSQF
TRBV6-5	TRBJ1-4	ASSYSDNNEKLF
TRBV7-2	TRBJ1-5	ASSLEGFAPQH
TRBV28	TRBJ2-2	ASSKGLAGDVGELF
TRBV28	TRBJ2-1	ASSSPWTSENYNEQF
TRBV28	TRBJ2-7	ASRVRGMGRGYEQY
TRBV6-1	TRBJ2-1	ASSEATSGYNEQF
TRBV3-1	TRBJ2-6	ASIQRSGANVLT
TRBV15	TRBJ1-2	ATSTPRFGGGNYGYT
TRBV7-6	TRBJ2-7	ASSLGSGEFDEQY
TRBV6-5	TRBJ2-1	ASSPISSGGAQF
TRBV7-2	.	ASSLVQAKNIQY
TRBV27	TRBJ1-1	ASKAGESNTEAF
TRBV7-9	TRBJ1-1	ASSPPPGRDGNTEAF
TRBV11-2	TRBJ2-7	ASSLETISSYEQY
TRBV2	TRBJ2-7	ASRRKGDEQY
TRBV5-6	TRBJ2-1	ASSLQGAHEQF
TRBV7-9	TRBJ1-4	ASSPEVNQVGLF
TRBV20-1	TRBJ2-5	SARDGAGGETQY
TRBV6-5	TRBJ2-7	ASSRTGGSYEQY
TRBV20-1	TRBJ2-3	SGTSGSTDTQY
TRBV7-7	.	ASSLGFGNEQF
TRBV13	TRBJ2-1	ASSPRTRLFTQF
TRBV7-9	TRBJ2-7	ASSPGQRGTSDHEQY
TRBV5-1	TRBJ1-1	ASSLKTGFDTEAF
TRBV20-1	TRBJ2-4	SGASGGSSNIQY
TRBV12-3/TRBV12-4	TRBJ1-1	ASSFSPGNTEAF
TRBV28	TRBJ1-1	ASAGEENTEAF
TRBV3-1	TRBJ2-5	ASSPPGAETQY
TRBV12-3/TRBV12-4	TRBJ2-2	ASSVIAGGPRFTGELF
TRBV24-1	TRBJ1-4	ATSDWRQRLEKLF
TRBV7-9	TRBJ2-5	ASSRDRGIQETQY
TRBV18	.	ASQQRLQRGLSYEQY
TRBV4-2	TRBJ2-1	ASSQVGPRGYNEQF
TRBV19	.	ASSIGLAVGYEQY
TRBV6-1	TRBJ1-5	ASSESGTDYSNQPQH
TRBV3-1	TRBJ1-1	ASSQEGLVRTEAF
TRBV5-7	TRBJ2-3	ASSLAGVCSDTQY